The 9 T cell receptor beta chains reported below all come from one sample, sequenced in a study of blood T cell repertoires in COVID-19. The data were produced by immunoSEQ multiplex PCR, yet TCRdb's version contains in-frame clones alone and is incomplete. Of some 200,000 clones detected, roughly nine tenths appear once; the ten largest clones hold around 2.3%. The specimen sequenced was PBMCs or T cells enriched from blood (not recorded which). Source of these receptors: a woman between 25 and 40 years old who had recovered from COVID-19.

The CDR3 loop is CASSIVQGSGANVLTF. The CDR3 DNA follows: TGTGCCAGTAGTATAGTTCAGGGCTCTGGGGCCAACGTCCTGACTTTC. V is TRBV19 and J is TRBJ2-6; possibly TRBD1 for D (5 bases). Trimming cost V 1 base and J 0 bases, with 7 bases left between them. In germline, CDR1 is LNHDA, CDR2 SQIVND (reference sequence). There are 16 residues in the CDR3.

The gene calls are TRBV30 and TRBJ2-7; TRBD1 aligns across 7 bases. The length of the CDR3 is 13 residues. V lost 3 bases, J lost 6 bases, and 8 bases stayed unmatched. CDR1 is GTSNPN and CDR2 is SVGIG in the germline V gene (reference sequence). CDR3 in DNA: TGTGCCTGGAGCGGGACAGTCTTGGCCGAGCAGTACTTC. This codes for CAWSGTVLAEQYF.

V gene TRBV5-1 combines with J gene TRBJ2-2; D may be TRBD1 (6 bases). This CDR3 is built from 15 residues. From germline, CDR1 is SGHRS and CDR2 YFSETQ. V dropped 0 bases and J dropped 2 bases, with 8 bases sitting between them. CDR3 amino acids: CASSLETGNTGELFF. DNA of the CDR3: TGCGCCAGCAGCTTGGAGACAGGAAACACCGGGGAGCTGTTTTTT.

This rearrangement joins TRBV6-6 to TRBJ2-7; maybe TRBD2 (6 bases). Trimming took 5 bases from V and 1 from J, leaving 12 bases between them. The CDR3 is made up of 14 amino acids. CDR1 is MNHNY and CDR2 is SVGAGI in the germline V gene (reference sequence). The CDR3 loop is CASSRLRGSYEQYF. In nucleotides, the CDR3 is TGTGCCAGCAGTCGTCTTCGGGGGTCCTACGAGCAGTACTTC.

V gene TRBV18 combines with J gene TRBJ2-2, with TRBD1 matching 9 bases. CDR3 length equals 15 residues. V lost 3 bases to trimming and J lost 6 bases; unmatched junction nucleotides: 5. In germline, CDR1 is KGHSH, CDR2 LQKENI. The CDR3 sequence: CASSPRTGEAGELFF. In DNA, the CDR3 is TGTGCCAGCTCACCCCGGACAGGGGAGGCCGGGGAGCTGTTTTTT.

The rearrangement uses TRBV27 and TRBJ2-3; TRBD1 aligns across 12 bases. CDR3 size: 14 residues. Germline V CDR1 and CDR2: MNHEY, SMNVEV (reference sequence). J was trimmed by 5 bases and V by 6 bases; bases with no gene match: 3. CDR3 loop: CASRGQGAGDTQYF. The CDR3 nucleotides are TGTGCCAGCAGGGGACAGGGGGCCGGAGATACGCAGTATTTT.

The sample holds a few counts of this clone. This chain connects TRBV7-2 to TRBJ1-6; D unclear. Trimming removed 5 bases from V and 8 bases from J, with 10 bases in between. The CDR3 extends over 13 amino acids. CDR1 is SGHTA, CDR2 FQGNSA, per germline. The CDR3 DNA reads TGTGCCAGCAGCCCGGTGTCGGATTCACCCCTCCACTTT. Protein: CASSPVSDSPLHF.

This clone was observed once. The chain combines TRBV6-2 or TRBV6-3 with TRBJ1-2; D perhaps matches TRBD1 (5 bases). Germline CDR1 reads MNHEY; CDR2 reads SVGEGT. V gave up 0 bases and J gave up 8 bases, with 10 bases separating them. The CDR3 extends over 13 amino acids. CDR3 DNA sequence: TGTGCCAGCAGTTACTCGGGGAACAGGGGCTACACCTTC. Translating it yields CASSYSGNRGYTF.

This sequence joins TRBV6-5 and TRBJ2-5, with 9 positions matching TRBD2. The germline CDR1 and CDR2 sequences are MNHEY and SVGAGI. CDR3 length: 13 residues. With 6 bases clipped from V and 3 bases from J, the junction kept 2 bases outside the gene matches. This chain's CDR3 is CASRASGEETQYF. The DNA of the CDR3 is TGTGCCAGCAGGGCTAGCGGGGAAGAGACCCAGTACTTC.